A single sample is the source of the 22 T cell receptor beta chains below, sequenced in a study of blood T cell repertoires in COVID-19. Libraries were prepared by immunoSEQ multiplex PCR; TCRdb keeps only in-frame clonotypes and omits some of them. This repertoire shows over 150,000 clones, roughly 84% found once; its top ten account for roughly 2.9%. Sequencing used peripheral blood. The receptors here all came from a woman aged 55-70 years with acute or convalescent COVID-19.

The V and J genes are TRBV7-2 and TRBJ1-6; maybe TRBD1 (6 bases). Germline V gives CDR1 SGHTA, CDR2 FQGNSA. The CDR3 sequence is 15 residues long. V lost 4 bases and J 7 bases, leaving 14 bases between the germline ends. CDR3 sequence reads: CASSSGGAVNSPLHF. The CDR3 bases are TGTGCCAGCAGCTCCGGGGGGGCCGTAAATTCACCCCTCCACTTT.

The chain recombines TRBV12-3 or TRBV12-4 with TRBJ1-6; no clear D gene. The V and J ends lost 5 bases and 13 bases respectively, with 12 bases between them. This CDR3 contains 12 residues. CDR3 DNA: TGTGCCAGCAGTACGTACGGAGGTCCCCTCCACTTT. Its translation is CASSTYGGPLHF.

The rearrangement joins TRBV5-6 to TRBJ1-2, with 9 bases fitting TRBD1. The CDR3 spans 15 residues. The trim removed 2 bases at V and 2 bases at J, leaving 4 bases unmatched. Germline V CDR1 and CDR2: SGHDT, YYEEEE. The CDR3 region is CASSFRDRENYGYTF. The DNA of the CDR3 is TGTGCCAGCAGCTTTAGGGACAGGGAGAACTATGGCTACACCTTC.

DNA of the CDR3: TGTGCCAGCAGCTTTAGCGGGGGGACCTCCTACGAGCAGTACTTC. It codes for CASSFSGGTSYEQYF. The chain employs TRBV7-6 and TRBJ2-7; 10 nucleotides line up with TRBD2. Germline loops: CDR1 SGHVS, CDR2 FNYEAQ. Trimming at V came to 3 bases and at J to 0 bases, leaving 2 bases not matched to a gene. The CDR3 covers 15 residues.

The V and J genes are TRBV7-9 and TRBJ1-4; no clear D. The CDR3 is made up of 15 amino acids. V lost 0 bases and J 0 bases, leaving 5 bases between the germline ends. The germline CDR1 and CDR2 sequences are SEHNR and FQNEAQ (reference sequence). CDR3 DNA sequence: TGTGCCAGCAGCTTAGCCTTCTCAACTAATGAAAAACTGTTTTTT. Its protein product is CASSLAFSTNEKLFF. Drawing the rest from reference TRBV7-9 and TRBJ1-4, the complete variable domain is DTGVSQNPRHKITKRGQNVTFRCDPISEHNRLYWYRQTLGQGPEFLTYFQNEAQLEKSRLLSDRFSAERPKGSFSTLEIQRTEQGDSAMYLCASSLAFSTNEKLFFGSGTQLSVL.

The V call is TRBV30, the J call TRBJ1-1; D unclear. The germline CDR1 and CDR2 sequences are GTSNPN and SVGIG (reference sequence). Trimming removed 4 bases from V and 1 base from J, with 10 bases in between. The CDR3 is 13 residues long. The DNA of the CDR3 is TGTGCCTGGACCCCTGGCGGGAACACTGAAGCTTTCTTT. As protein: CAWTPGGNTEAFF. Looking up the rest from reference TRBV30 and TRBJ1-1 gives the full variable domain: SQTIHQWPATLVQPVGSPLSLECTVEGTSNPNLYWYRQAAGRGLQLLFYSVGIGQISSEVPQNLSASRPQDRQFILSSKKLLLSDSGFYLCAWTPGGNTEAFFGQGTRLTVV.

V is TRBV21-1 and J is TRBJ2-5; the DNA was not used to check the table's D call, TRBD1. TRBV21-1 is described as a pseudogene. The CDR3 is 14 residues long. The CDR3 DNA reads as TGTGCCAGCAGCAAAGCGTCCACCCAGCAGGCCCAGTACTTC. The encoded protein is CASSKASTQQAQYF.

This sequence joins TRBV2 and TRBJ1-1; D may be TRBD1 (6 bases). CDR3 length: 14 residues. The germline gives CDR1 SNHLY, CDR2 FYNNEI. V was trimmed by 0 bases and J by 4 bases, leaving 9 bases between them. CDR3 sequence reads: CASSEAGHSTEAFF. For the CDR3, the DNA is TGTGCCAGCAGTGAAGCGGGACACAGCACTGAAGCTTTCTTT.

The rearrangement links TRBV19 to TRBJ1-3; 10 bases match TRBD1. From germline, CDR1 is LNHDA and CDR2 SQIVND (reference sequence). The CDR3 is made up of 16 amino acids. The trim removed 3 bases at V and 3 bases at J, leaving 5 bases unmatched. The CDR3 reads CASSISDRGLGNTIYF. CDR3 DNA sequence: TGTGCCAGTAGTATTTCCGACAGGGGGCTTGGAAACACCATATATTTT. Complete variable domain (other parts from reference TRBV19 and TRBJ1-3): DGGITQSPKYLFRKEGQNVTLSCEQNLNHDAMYWYRQDPGQGLRLIYYSQIVNDFQKGDIAEGYSVSREKKESFPLTVTSAQKNPTAFYLCASSISDRGLGNTIYFGEGSWLTVV.

The CDR3 nucleotides read TGTGCCAGCAGCCAGGCAGGCGGGACTGAAGCTTTCTTT. Translating gives CASSQAGGTEAFF. The chain joins TRBV2 to TRBJ1-1; no definite D call. This CDR3 contains 13 residues. The V end was cut by 6 bases, the J end by 5 bases, with 13 bases between. CDR1 is SNHLY and CDR2 is FYNNEI in the germline V gene.

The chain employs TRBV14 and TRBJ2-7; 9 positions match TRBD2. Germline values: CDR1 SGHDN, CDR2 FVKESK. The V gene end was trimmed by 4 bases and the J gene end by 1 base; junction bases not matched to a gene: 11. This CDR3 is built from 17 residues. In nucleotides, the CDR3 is TGTGCCAGCAGCCCCTACCCAAGCGGGGGGTTATCCTACGAGCAGTACTTC. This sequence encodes CASSPYPSGGLSYEQYF.

The CDR3 DNA reads as TGTGCCAGCAGCTTAGACTACCGCTACGAGCAGTACTTC. Amino acid sequence: CASSLDYRYEQYF. The chain uses TRBV7-2 and TRBJ2-7, with D hard to call. The V gene lost 1 base and the J gene lost 3 bases, with 7 bases spanning the gap. This CDR3 region has 13 residues. Germline CDR1 SGHTA, CDR2 FQGNSA.

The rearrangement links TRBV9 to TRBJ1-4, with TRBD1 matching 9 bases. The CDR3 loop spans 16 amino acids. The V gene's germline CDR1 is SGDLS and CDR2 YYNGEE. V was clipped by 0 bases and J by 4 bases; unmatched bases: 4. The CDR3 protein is CASSVGDRAHNEKLFF. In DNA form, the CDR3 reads TGTGCCAGCAGCGTAGGGGACAGGGCCCATAATGAAAAACTGTTTTTT.

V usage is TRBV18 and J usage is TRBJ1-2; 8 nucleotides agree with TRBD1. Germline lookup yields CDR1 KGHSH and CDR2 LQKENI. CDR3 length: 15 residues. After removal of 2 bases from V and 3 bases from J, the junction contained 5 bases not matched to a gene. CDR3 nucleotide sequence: TGTGCCAGCTCACCATGGACAGGGAGCGACTATGGCTACACCTTC. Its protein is CASSPWTGSDYGYTF.

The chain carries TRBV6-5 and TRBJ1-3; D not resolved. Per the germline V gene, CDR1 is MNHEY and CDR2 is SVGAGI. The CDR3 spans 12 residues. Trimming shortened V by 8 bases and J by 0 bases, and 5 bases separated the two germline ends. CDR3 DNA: TGTGCCAGCCGGAGCTCTGGAAACACCATATATTTT. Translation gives CASRSSGNTIYF.

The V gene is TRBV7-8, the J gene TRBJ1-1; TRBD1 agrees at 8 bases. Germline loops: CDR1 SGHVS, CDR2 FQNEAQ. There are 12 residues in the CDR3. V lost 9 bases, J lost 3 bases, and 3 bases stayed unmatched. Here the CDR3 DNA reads TGTGCCAGTAACAGGGGGGACACTGAAGCTTTCTTT. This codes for CASNRGDTEAFF.

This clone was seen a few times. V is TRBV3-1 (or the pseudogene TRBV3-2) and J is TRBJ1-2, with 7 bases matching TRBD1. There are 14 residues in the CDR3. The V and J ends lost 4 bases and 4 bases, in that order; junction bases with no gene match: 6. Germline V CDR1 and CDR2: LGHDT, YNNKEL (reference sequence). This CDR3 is CASSPGTAFYGYTF. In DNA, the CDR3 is TGTGCCAGCAGCCCCGGGACAGCTTTCTATGGCTACACCTTC.

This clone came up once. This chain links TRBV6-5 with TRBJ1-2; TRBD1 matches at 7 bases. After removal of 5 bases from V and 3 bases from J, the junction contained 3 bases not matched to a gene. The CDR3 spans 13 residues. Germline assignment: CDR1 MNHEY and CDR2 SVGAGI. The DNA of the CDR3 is TGTGCCAGCAGTAGACAGGGTCACTATGGCTACACCTTC. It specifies CASSRQGHYGYTF.

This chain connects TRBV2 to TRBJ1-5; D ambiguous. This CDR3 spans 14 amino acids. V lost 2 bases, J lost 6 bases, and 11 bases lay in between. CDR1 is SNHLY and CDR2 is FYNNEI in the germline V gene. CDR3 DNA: TGTGCCAGCAGTGAACTCCGGGAGGGTCAGCCCCAGCATTTT. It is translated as CASSELREGQPQHF.

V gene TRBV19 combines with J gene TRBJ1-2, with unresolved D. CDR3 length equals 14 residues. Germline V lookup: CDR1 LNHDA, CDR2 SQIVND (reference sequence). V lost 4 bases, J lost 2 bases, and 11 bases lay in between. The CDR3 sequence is CASSSGLFNYGYTF. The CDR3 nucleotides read TGTGCCAGTAGTAGTGGGCTGTTCAACTATGGCTACACCTTC.

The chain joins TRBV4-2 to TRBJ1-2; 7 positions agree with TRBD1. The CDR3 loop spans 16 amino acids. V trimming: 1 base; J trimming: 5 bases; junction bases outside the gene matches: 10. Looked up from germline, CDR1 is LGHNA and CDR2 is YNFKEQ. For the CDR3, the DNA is TGTGCCAGCAGCCAAGGGGCCGGACAGGCGGGGTATGGCTACACCTTC. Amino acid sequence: CASSQGAGQAGYGYTF.

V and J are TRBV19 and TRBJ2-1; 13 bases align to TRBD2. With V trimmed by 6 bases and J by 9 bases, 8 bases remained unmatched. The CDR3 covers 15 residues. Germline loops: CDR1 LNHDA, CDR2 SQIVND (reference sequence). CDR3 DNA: TGTGCCAGTAGGCTACTAGCGGGGGGGAATATTGAGCAGTTCTTC. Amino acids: CASRLLAGGNIEQFF.